This T cell receptor beta chain was found in a study of blood T cell repertoires in COVID-19. Overall study: T cells, B-cell-depleted T cells, or PBMCs supplied cDNA or gDNA.

V was clipped by 3 bases and J by 3 bases, with 14 bases between them. The CDR3 runs to 15 residues. In germline, CDR1 is MDHEN, CDR2 SYDVKM. Original methodology: Nucleated cell counts were estimated from reference gene primer amplification. The table came from immunoSEQ multiplex PCR; TCRdb's copy has only in-frame clones and leaves some out. The DNA gave D and trimming, while V, J and clone size come from that table. In the table there are a few hundred thousand clones, approximately 86% of which are singletons. This chain joins TRBV28 and TRBJ1-1, with D possibly matching TRBD1 (6 bases). Material for sequencing was PBMCs or T cells enriched from blood (not recorded which). The clonotype comes from a woman between 40 and 55 years old with acute COVID-19. The CDR3 nucleotides read TGTGCCAGCAGTTTGGCCAGGGGTTTTCACACTGAAGCTTTCTTT. Protein sequence: CASSLARGFHTEAFF.